One and the same sample provided the 2 T cell receptor beta chains below, sequenced in a study of regulatory T cells in long-lasting Graves disease. Time point given: persistent/refractory GD, antithyroid drugs over 5 years with positive TRAb. Extracted RNA from PBMCs served as the source of the TCR library. Both iRepertoire HTBI primers and Arm-PCR of CDR3 regions were used to build the TCR beta libraries. In TCRdb, the multiplex PCR reads were re-called with MiXCR into one record per CDR3 protein. The repertoire holds approximately 290,000 distinct CDR3 sequences, 20% to 25% seen once, with roughly 56% in the top ten. Sequencing used peripheral blood mononuclear cells (PBMCs), obtained when the disease was refractory, from a patient treated with antithyroid drugs. The origin of the receptors is a female donor with Graves disease.

The chain employs TRBV20-1 and TRBJ1-1, with D uncertain. The V end lost 3 bases, the J end lost 10 bases, and 12 bases lay between the germline ends. The CDR3 loop spans 11 amino acids. Germline V gives CDR1 DFQATT, CDR2 SNEGSKA (reference sequence). CDR3 loop: CSASPSLRAFF. The CDR3 DNA is TGCAGTGCTAGTCCAAGTCTGCGAGCTTTCTTT.

This clonotype has ten or more counts. The V and J genes are TRBV20-1 and TRBJ1-1; 8 bases are shared with TRBD1. The junction had 10 bases not matched to a gene; V was cut back by 6 bases and J by 1 base. The germline CDR1 and CDR2 sequences are DFQATT and SNEGSKA (reference sequence). The CDR3 is made up of 15 amino acids. As DNA, the CDR3 is TGCAGTGCCGGCAACCCGGGGACAGGGAACACTGAAGCTTTCTTT. Its protein is CSAGNPGTGNTEAFF.